This TCR beta chain appears in the sequencing data of a study of T cells in Graves' hyperthyroidism and ophthalmopathy (dated by TCRdb to about 2019). General notes on the study: A discovery cohort of around 98 patients, 43 with Graves' ophthalmopathy and about 58 with stable Graves' hyperthyroidism, was used to find distinguishing TCR V-J signatures. The paper reports TCR Vbeta CDR3 sequencing of more than 120 peripheral blood samples: 40 to 45 ophthalmopathy, 75 to 80 hyperthyroidism and approximately 17 progressor patients. In addition, the study compared T-cell repertoires in thyroid tissue and in blood from over 5 Graves' hyperthyroidism patients. The approximately 100 discovery patients were randomly split 7:3 into training and test sets. An independent validation cohort of around 19 hyperthyroidism patients and about 15 patients who later progressed to ophthalmopathy tested prospective prediction of ophthalmopathy. Following sampling, methimazole starting at 30 mg daily was given to hyperthyroidism patients, and high-dose intravenous methylprednisolone was given to ophthalmopathy patients.

Exclusion was applied to patients with uncontrolled infections, other autoimmune diseases, pregnancy or lactation. Diagnoses were established on the basis of clinical symptoms, serum thyroxine and TRAb, thyroid ultrasound, and orbital computed tomography. Trizol reagent was used to extract total RNA, and RNA quality was then checked on an Agilent 2100 Bioanalyzer. The study at large found these results: Ophthalmopathy was separated from stable hyperthyroidism by a 13 V-J signature model, with approximately 89% sensitivity and about 81% specificity obtained in cross-validation and 80%/75% obtained in testing. No statistical method was used to set the sample size in advance, and investigators knew the group allocation. Most expanded thyroid clonotypes (frequency above 0.001) were also detected in blood, suggesting blood repertoires may reflect thyroid immune responses. In validation, the model predicted progression to ophthalmopathy a median of about 6.5 months before onset, with 70% to 71% sensitivity and nearly 75% specificity.

Notes on this clonotype: It has no known antigen specificity. Base qualities are missing; no much larger clone stands one base away.

Amplification of TCR beta CDR3 regions was carried out from RNA transcripts. The TCR CDR3 was subjected to a first round of RT-PCR using the HTBI primer set and the Qiagen OneStep RT-PCR kit. The libraries were constructed in a second round of multiplex PCR and then size-selected and purified. The libraries were sequenced on an Illumina HiSeq2000 using paired-end 100 bp reads. In the authors' own workflow: SOAPnuke was used to process the raw data, with reads discarded if the reads contained adapters or uncalled bases, had a mean Phred below 15, or lacked an exact constant-primer or identifier match. COPE v1.2.5 was used to merge the high-quality paired reads, and each unique nucleotide sequence was defined as a clonotype. MiTCR v1.1 was used to align the clonotypes against IMGT TRBV, TRBD and TRBJ reference segments. Only V-J combinations with frequency above 0.0001, covering 99% to 99.2% of repertoires, were analysed. A TCS score was defined as the ratio of F50 (clonal expansion) to E x V (chaos), with BLOSUM62-based TCRdist applied between CDR3 peptides within each V-J. Welch's t-statistics and random forest reduced several hundred V-J features to about 13, which were used in a naive Bayes classifier (R e1071). Thyroid-blood repertoire similarity was quantified with the Morisita-Horn index. TCRdb reprocessing: public reads trimmed at Q25 with fastp, clones called with MiXCR, in-frame beta chains kept. Identical CDR3 protein sequences are pooled into one entry, listed with their most common genes and DNA. The V and J calls follow TCRdb's processing rather than the paper's. Counted in this sample were 550,000 to 600,000 distinct CDR3 sequences; around 42% of them appeared once. Roughly 19% of the sample rests with the top ten.

Inclusive of the bounding cysteine and phenylalanine, the CDR3 is 15 residues long. CDR3 DNA only is kept here, 45 bases in frame from base 1. V and J are truncated by 2 bases and 0 bases respectively, leaving an intervening sequence of 8 bases. CDR1 is given as ENHRY and CDR2 as SYGVKD, both from the germline V gene. The clonotype originates from an adult woman with Graves' disease, either hyperthyroidism or ophthalmopathy (not recorded which). The sequenced sample consisted of peripheral blood or thyroid tissue (not recorded which). The chain was built from TRBV10-3 and TRBJ1-3; the D gene is perhaps TRBD1, on 5 matching bases. The CDR3 region has the sequence CAISEEGISGNTIYF. The DNA sequence follows: TGTGCCATCAGTGAGGAGGGGATCTCTGGAAACACCATATATTTT.